This TCR beta chain appears in the sequencing data of a study of blood T cell repertoires in COVID-19. Note on this clone: The sample holds other DNA sequences that translate to the same CDR3.

This CDR3 has 16 amino acids. In germline, CDR1 is MNHEY, CDR2 SVGEGT. J lost 0 bases, V lost 0 bases, and 2 bases had no gene match. Libraries were prepared by immunoSEQ multiplex PCR; TCRdb keeps only in-frame clonotypes and omits some of them. The sample has 20,000 or so clones, roughly 80% seen once. Sequenced input: peripheral blood. The sequence derives from a middle-aged man with acute or convalescent COVID-19. The chain joins TRBV6-2 or TRBV6-3 to TRBJ1-3, with 7 bases lining up with TRBD1. CDR3 amino acids: CASSYSGTASGNTIYF. In DNA, the CDR3 is TGTGCCAGCAGTTACTCCGGGACAGCCTCTGGAAACACCATATATTTT.